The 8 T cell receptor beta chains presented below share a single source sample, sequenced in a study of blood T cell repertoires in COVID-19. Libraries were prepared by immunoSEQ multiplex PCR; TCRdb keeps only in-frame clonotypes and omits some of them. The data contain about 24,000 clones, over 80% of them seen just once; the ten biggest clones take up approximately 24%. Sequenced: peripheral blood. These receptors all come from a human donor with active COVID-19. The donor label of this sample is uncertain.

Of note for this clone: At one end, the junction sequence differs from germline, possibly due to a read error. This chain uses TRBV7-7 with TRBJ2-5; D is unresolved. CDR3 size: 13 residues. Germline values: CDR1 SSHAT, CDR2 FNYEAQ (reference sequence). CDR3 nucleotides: TGTGCTAGCAGCTTGGGCCATCAAGAGACCCAGTACTTC. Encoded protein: CASSLGHQETQYF.

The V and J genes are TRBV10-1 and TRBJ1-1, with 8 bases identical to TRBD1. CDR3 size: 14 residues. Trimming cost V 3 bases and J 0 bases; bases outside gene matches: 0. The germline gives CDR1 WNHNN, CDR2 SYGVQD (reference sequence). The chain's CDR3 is CASSDRGLNTEAFF. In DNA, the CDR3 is TGCGCCAGCAGTGACAGGGGGCTGAACACTGAAGCTTTCTTT.

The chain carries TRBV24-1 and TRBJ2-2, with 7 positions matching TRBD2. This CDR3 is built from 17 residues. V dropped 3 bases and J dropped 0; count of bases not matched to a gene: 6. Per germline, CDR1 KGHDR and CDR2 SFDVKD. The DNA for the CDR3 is TGTGCCACCAGTGATCGCGGACTAGACTCGAACACCGGGGAGCTGTTTTTT. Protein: CATSDRGLDSNTGELFF.

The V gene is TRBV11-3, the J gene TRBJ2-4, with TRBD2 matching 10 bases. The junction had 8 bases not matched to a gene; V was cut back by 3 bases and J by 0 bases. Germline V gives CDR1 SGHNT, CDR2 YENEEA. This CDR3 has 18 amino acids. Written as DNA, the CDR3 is TGTGCCAGCAGCTTTCTTGGGACTAGCGATATAGCCAAAAACATTCAGTACTTC. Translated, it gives CASSFLGTSDIAKNIQYF.

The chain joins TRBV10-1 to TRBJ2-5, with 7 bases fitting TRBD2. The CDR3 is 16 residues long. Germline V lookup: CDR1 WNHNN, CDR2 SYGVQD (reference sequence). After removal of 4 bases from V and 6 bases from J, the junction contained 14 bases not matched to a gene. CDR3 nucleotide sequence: TGCGCCAGCAGTGCCTTTCTGGGAGGGATAGGTCAGACCCAGTACTTC. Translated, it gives CASSAFLGGIGQTQYF.

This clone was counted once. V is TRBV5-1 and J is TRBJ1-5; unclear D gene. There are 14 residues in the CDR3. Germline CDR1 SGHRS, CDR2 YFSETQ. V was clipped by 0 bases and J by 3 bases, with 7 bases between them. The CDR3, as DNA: TGCGCCAGCAGCTTGGCCCCATTCAATCAGCCCCAGCATTTT. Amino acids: CASSLAPFNQPQHF.

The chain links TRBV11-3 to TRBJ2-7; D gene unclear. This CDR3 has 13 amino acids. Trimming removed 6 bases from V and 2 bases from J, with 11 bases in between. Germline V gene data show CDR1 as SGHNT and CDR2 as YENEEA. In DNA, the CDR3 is TGTGCCAGCAGTCTTTTTCAGGCCTACGAGCAGTACTTC. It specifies CASSLFQAYEQYF.

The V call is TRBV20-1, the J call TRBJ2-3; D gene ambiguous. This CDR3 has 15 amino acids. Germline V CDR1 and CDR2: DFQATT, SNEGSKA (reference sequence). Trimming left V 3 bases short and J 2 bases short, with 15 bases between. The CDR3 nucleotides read TGCAGTGCTAGTGAGGCCACCTACTACACAGATACGCAGTATTTT. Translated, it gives CSASEATYYTDTQYF.